Below, 29 T cell receptor beta chains from the same sample are listed, as sequenced in a study of T cell repertoires in cytomegalovirus infection. One entry per CDR3 protein, called by TCRdb with MiXCR from the reads. Of 490,000 or so distinct CDR3 sequences listed, approximately 10% are singletons. Source material: PBMCs. Receptors were obtained from a human donor in good health (CMV status not recorded). Some clones in this sample may be carry-over from other donors' samples.

This clonotype has ten or more counts. J is TRBJ2-3 and V is TRBV7-3; D uncertain. Germline lookup yields CDR1 SGHTA and CDR2 FQGTGA. The CDR3 length is 15 residues. V was clipped by 5 bases and J by 4 bases, with 16 bases between them. The CDR3 is CASSALEGWADTQYF. CDR3 DNA sequence: TGTGCCAGCAGCGCCTTAGAAGGGTGGGCAGATACGCAGTATTTT.

The chain links TRBV7-9 to TRBJ1-1; 9 bases agree with TRBD1. Germline CDR1 and CDR2: SEHNR and FQNEAQ (reference sequence). V was clipped by 5 bases and J by 2 bases; unmatched bases: 6. The CDR3 has 15 residues. The CDR3 sequence: CASSRDRGANTEAFF. CDR3 DNA: TGTGCCAGCAGCCGTGACAGGGGGGCTAACACTGAAGCTTTCTTT.

The rearrangement uses TRBV6-5 and TRBJ1-5, with 10 nucleotides matching TRBD1. CDR1 is MNHEY and CDR2 is SVGAGI in the germline V gene. The CDR3 has 15 amino acids. The junction had 9 bases not matched to a gene; V was cut back by 6 bases and J by 7 bases. In DNA, the CDR3 is TGTGCCAGCAGACGCCCGACAGGGGGCGTGCAGCCCCAGCATTTT. Translating it yields CASRRPTGGVQPQHF.

There are many counts of this clonotype. The J gene is TRBJ1-1, the V gene TRBV6-2 or TRBV6-3, with 9 bases lining up with TRBD1. The germline V gene has CDR1 MNHEY and CDR2 SVGEGT. This CDR3 is built from 15 residues. V lost 5 bases, J lost 6 bases, and 10 bases stayed unmatched. Here the CDR3 DNA reads TGTGCCAGCAGTGCGCCGGGACAGGGTAGGGCTGAAGCTTTCTTT. Translating it yields CASSAPGQGRAEAFF.

This clonotype has a count of ten or more. The chain joins TRBV6-5 to TRBJ1-1; D is undetermined. Trimming shortened V by 11 bases and J by 5 bases, and 18 bases separated the two germline ends. Germline lookup yields CDR1 MNHEY and CDR2 SVGAGI. The CDR3 length is 13 residues. CDR3 region: CAGRHSEGTEAFF. In DNA form, the CDR3 reads TGTGCCGGTAGACACTCTGAGGGAACTGAAGCTTTCTTT.

This clonotype came up many times. This chain connects TRBV7-9 to TRBJ1-2; D ambiguous. There are 13 residues in the CDR3. Germline V CDR1 and CDR2: SEHNR, FQNEAQ (reference sequence). The ends were cut back, 1 base at V and 7 bases at J, with 10 bases in the middle. In DNA form, the CDR3 reads TGTGCCAGCAGCTTAGAAGGGAACGGTGGCTACACCTTC. Translated, it gives CASSLEGNGGYTF.

This clonotype appeared many times. The V gene is TRBV5-1, the J gene TRBJ2-3; D gene uncertain. Germline V gene sequence: CDR1 SGHRS, CDR2 YFSETQ. Trimming took 0 bases from V and 4 from J, leaving 6 bases between them. CDR3 length: 13 residues. CDR3 loop: CASSLETADTQYF. The CDR3 DNA sequence: TGCGCCAGCAGCTTGGAGACCGCAGATACGCAGTATTTT.

This clonotype was seen only a few times. This sequence joins TRBV30 and TRBJ1-1; D gene uncertain. CDR3 length: 13 residues. CDR1 is GTSNPN and CDR2 is SVGIG in the germline V gene (reference sequence). V was trimmed by 0 bases and J by 1 base, leaving 6 bases between them. The CDR3 sequence: CAWSVQQNTEAFF. Here the CDR3 DNA reads TGTGCCTGGAGTGTACAGCAGAACACTGAAGCTTTCTTT.

The chain is built from TRBV5-4 and TRBJ2-5, with 7 bases fitting TRBD1. The germline CDR1 and CDR2 sequences are SGHNT and YYREEE (reference sequence). The CDR3 consists of 15 residues. The V and J ends lost 3 bases and 4 bases, in that order; junction bases with no gene match: 9. The CDR3 reads CASSYGQDGRETQYF. Here the CDR3 DNA reads TGTGCCAGCAGCTACGGACAGGACGGGCGAGAGACCCAGTACTTC.

This clonotype was counted at least ten times. The chain combines TRBV2 with TRBJ2-1; 8 bases align to TRBD1. The CDR3 is 13 residues long. Germline V gives CDR1 SNHLY, CDR2 FYNNEI. Trimming cost V 5 bases and J 12 bases; bases outside gene matches: 9. In DNA, the CDR3 is TGTGCCAGCAGTTACACAATACAGGGGGGGCAGTTCTTC. Protein product: CASSYTIQGGQFF.

This clonotype showed up many times. The chain joins TRBV11-2 to TRBJ2-4; 8 bases agree with TRBD1. V gave up 7 bases and J gave up 2 bases; unmatched junction bases: 4. This CDR3 has 14 amino acids. Germline V gives CDR1 SGHAT, CDR2 FQNNGV. The CDR3 loop is CASNRQGSKNIQYF. The CDR3 DNA reads as TGTGCCAGCAACCGACAGGGGTCCAAAAACATTCAGTACTTC. The full variable domain, in which reference TRBV11-2 and TRBJ2-4 provide the parts outside the CDR3, is EAGVAQSPRYKIIEKRQSVAFWCNPISGHATLYWYQQILGQGPKLLIQFQNNGVVDDSQLPKDRFSAERLKGVDSTLKIQPAKLEDSAVYLCASNRQGSKNIQYFGAGTRLSVL.

This clonotype was seen a few times. The chain joins TRBV2 to TRBJ2-5; 12 positions match TRBD2. Germline CDR1 is SNHLY and CDR2 is FYNNEI. V was clipped by 3 bases and J by 5 bases; unmatched bases: 1. The CDR3 is 14 residues long. This CDR3 reads CASSDGTSGETQYF. Written as DNA, the CDR3 is TGTGCCAGCAGTGACGGGACTAGCGGGGAGACCCAGTACTTC.

As concerns this clonotype: A much larger clone differs from this one at a single base, so this may be a read error. The chain combines TRBV7-8 with TRBJ2-7; D call uncertain. V lost 5 bases and J 9 bases, leaving 11 bases between the germline ends. The germline CDR1 and CDR2 sequences are SGHVS and FQNEAQ. The CDR3 spans 11 residues. The DNA for the CDR3 is TGTGCCAGCAGCCCAGGCCCGAGGCAGTACTTC. This sequence encodes CASSPGPRQYF.

This clonotype occurred many times. The chain links TRBV7-8 to TRBJ1-4; TRBD1 aligns across 8 bases. The junction had 6 bases not matched to a gene; V was cut back by 0 bases and J by 6 bases. This CDR3 is built from 16 residues. Germline-derived CDR1 and CDR2 are SGHVS and FQNEAQ. Here the CDR3 DNA reads TGTGCCAGCAGCTTAGCACGGACAGGGTGGGATGAAAAACTGTTTTTT. It is translated as CASSLARTGWDEKLFF.

This clonotype was counted a single time. A much bigger clone sits one base away, suggesting this may be a read error. The chain combines TRBV11-3 with TRBJ2-2; perhaps TRBD1 as D (5 bases). The CDR3 totals 14 residues. The germline CDR1 and CDR2 sequences are SGHNT and YENEEA. The CDR3 region is CASNLGRAGGELFF. The CDR3 coding sequence is TGTGCCAGCAACTTAGGCAGGGCTGGCGGGGAGCTGTTTTTT.

This clonotype was detected ten times or more. CDR3 DNA: TGTGCCAGCAGTTACGTGGGGACAGGGCAAGAGACCCAGTACTTC. Encoded protein: CASSYVGTGQETQYF. The J gene is TRBJ2-5, the V gene TRBV6-6, with 9 bases matching TRBD1. Per the germline V gene, CDR1 is MNHNY and CDR2 is SVGAGI (reference sequence). This CDR3 region has 15 residues. V dropped 2 bases and J dropped 2; count of bases not matched to a gene: 3.

This clonotype occurred many times. The V gene is TRBV12-3 or TRBV12-4, the J gene TRBJ1-2, with D tentatively TRBD1 (6 bases). With 6 bases removed from V and 3 bases from J, the gap between germline ends came to 20 bases. The CDR3 sequence is 16 residues long. CDR3 in amino acids: CASSPLQGPMDYGYTF. The CDR3 bases are TGTGCCAGCAGCCCTCTTCAGGGGCCCATGGACTATGGCTACACCTTC.

The chain recombines TRBV20-1 with TRBJ1-4, with D unresolved. Trimming removed 1 base from V and 6 bases from J, with 12 bases in between. In germline, CDR1 is DFQATT, CDR2 SNEGSKA (reference sequence). The CDR3 is 14 residues long. CDR3 protein: CSARGGRSYEKLFF. The CDR3 nucleotides read TGCAGTGCTAGAGGTGGAAGGTCTTATGAAAAACTGTTTTTT.

This clonotype was detected ten times or more. This chain links TRBV7-2 with TRBJ2-5; D unresolved. The germline V gene encodes CDR1 SGHTA and CDR2 FQGNSA. The CDR3 consists of 15 residues. Trimming left V 0 bases short and J 1 base short, with 9 bases between. The CDR3 here is CASSLAGIPQETQYF. CDR3 in DNA: TGTGCCAGCAGCTTAGCGGGCATACCCCAAGAGACCCAGTACTTC. Variable domain in full (rest from reference TRBV7-2 and TRBJ2-5): GAGVSQSPSNKVTEKGKDVELRCDPISGHTALYWYRQSLGQGLEFLIYFQGNSAPDKSGLPSDRFSAERTGGSVSTLTIQRTQQEDSAVYLCASSLAGIPQETQYFGPGTRLLVL.

This clonotype turned up a few times. The chain recombines TRBV29-1 with TRBJ1-4; 7 bases agree with TRBD1. The CDR3 runs to 14 residues. The V gene end was trimmed by 6 bases and the J gene end by 7 bases; junction bases not matched to a gene: 11. Germline-derived CDR1 and CDR2 are SQVTM and ANQGSEA. This chain's CDR3 is CSVVLQGLSEKLFF. The CDR3 DNA sequence: TGCAGCGTGGTGCTACAGGGGCTGAGTGAAAAACTGTTTTTT.

This clonotype was counted many times. The chain couples TRBV20-1 to TRBJ1-1; D ambiguous. Germline CDR1 and CDR2: DFQATT and SNEGSKA (reference sequence). The V end lost 4 bases, the J end lost 6 bases, and 12 bases lay between the germline ends. There are 12 residues in the CDR3. CDR3 protein: CSAKEGSAEAFF. CDR3 sequence (DNA): TGCAGTGCTAAAGAGGGTAGCGCTGAAGCTTTCTTT.

In its sample, this clonotype was seen many times. This rearrangement joins TRBV12-3 or TRBV12-4 to TRBJ1-5, with 8 positions matching TRBD1. V gave up 5 bases and J gave up 2 bases; unmatched junction bases: 2. CDR3 length: 14 residues. The CDR3: CASSKTGGNQPQHF. The CDR3 nucleotides are TGTGCCAGCAGTAAGACAGGGGGCAATCAGCCCCAGCATTTT.

The chain combines TRBV18 with TRBJ1-1, with D perhaps TRBD1 (6 bases). Germline values: CDR1 KGHSH, CDR2 LQKENI. This CDR3 has 12 residues. V was trimmed by 10 bases and J by 5 bases, leaving 14 bases between them. The CDR3 loop reads CATSLQGTEAFF. CDR3 in DNA: TGTGCCACCTCCCTACAGGGAACTGAAGCTTTCTTT.

The V and J genes are TRBV25-1 and TRBJ2-1; D gene ambiguous. CDR3 length equals 9 residues. The germline V and J ends were trimmed by 9 bases and 7 bases, with 4 bases remaining between them. Germline CDR1 reads MGHDK; CDR2 reads SYGVNS. CDR3 amino acids: CARRNEQFF. The CDR3 nucleotides read TGTGCCAGGCGAAATGAGCAGTTCTTC.

The CDR3 spells CASSRTGATGELFF. The CDR3 DNA reads as TGTGCCAGCAGCCGGACAGGGGCCACCGGGGAGCTGTTTTTT. The chain joins TRBV12-3 or TRBV12-4 to TRBJ2-2, with 9 bases fitting TRBD1. The ends lost 6 bases at V and 4 bases at J; junction bases unmatched: 3. There are 14 residues in the CDR3.

In this sample, this clonotype turned up many times. The chain links TRBV7-9 to TRBJ2-2; a possible D gene is TRBD1 (6 bases). The CDR3 is 19 residues long. Trimming removed 4 bases from V and 1 base from J, with 22 bases in between. Germline lookup yields CDR1 SEHNR and CDR2 FQNEAQ (reference sequence). Here the CDR3 DNA reads TGTGCCAGCAGCTCCGGGACACTGGGGGTCGGGGAGAACACCGGGGAGCTGTTTTTT. This translates into CASSSGTLGVGENTGELFF.

For this clonotype: Since the CDR3 does not end with the conserved phenylalanine or tryptophan, this likely comes from a read error. The DNA is left out, because the CDR3 cannot be placed on it with certainty; the CDR3 is given as TCRdb lists it. The V call is TRBV20-1, the J call TRBJ1-3; no DNA check was done on the table's D call, TRBD1. The length of the CDR3 is 15 amino acids, counting both ends. CDR1 and CDR2 (germline): DFQATT, SNEGSKA (reference sequence). The CDR3 here is CSASSAGDYGNTMYV.

This chain joins TRBV20-1 and TRBJ2-5, with D hard to call. V was pared by 4 bases and J by 5 bases, with 14 bases between. The germline V gene encodes CDR1 DFQATT and CDR2 SNEGSKA (reference sequence). This CDR3 comprises 13 residues. CDR3 loop: CSAKEPARETQYF. The CDR3 bases are TGCAGTGCTAAGGAGCCAGCGCGGGAGACCCAGTACTTC.

This clonotype was found many times. The rearrangement uses TRBV27 and TRBJ1-1; a weak D match, TRBD1 (6 bases). The CDR3 has 12 amino acids. Per germline, CDR1 MNHEY and CDR2 SMNVEV (reference sequence). V gave up 10 bases and J gave up 1 base, with 10 bases separating them. In nucleotides, the CDR3 is TGTGCCACCGCAGGGGAGAACACTGAAGCTTTCTTT. Translating gives CATAGENTEAFF.